Ten or more counts support the clone carrying this T cell receptor beta chain. Its cognate antigen is unknown. This entry comes from a study of T-cell reconstitution after alpha-beta-depleted transplantation in children. This CDR3 region has 16 residues. The germline V gene encodes CDR1 DFQATT and CDR2 SNEGSKA (reference sequence). Trimming removed 6 bases at V and 0 bases at J, with 18 bases between. Broader study findings: At around two months after transplant, the alpha-beta T cells were reportedly derived from several hundred expanded clones that came from non-depleted graft cells. It was newly produced T cells that mostly accounted for T-cell counts and diversity one year after transplant. Surviving recipient T cells and thymic progenitors accounted for the high day-60 TCRbeta diversity observed in some patients.

Preparing the TCRbeta library involved the use of unique molecular identifiers. TCRdb analysed the PCR reads with MiXCR anew, one entry per CDR3 protein. Of some 120,000 distinct CDR3 sequences detected, 9% to 12% appear once; the ten largest clones hold less than 35%. The chain carries TRBV20-1 and TRBJ2-1; D is perhaps TRBD1 or TRBD2 (5 bases each). This TCR was sampled from a boy aged 2-9 years with acute lymphoblastic leukemia, due to receive a stem cell transplant. This specimen was PBMCs, taken before TCRalphabeta/CD19-depleted stem cell transplant. The DNA of the CDR3 is TGCAGTGCGGTGAGGTTGGGGGAGAGCTCCTACAATGAGCAGTTCTTC. This codes for CSAVRLGESSYNEQFF.